The rows below give T cell receptor beta chains drawn from one sample of a study of blood T cell repertoires in COVID-19. Produced via immunoSEQ multiplex PCR; TCRdb's table is partial and in-frame only. Seen here are about 260,000 clones, about 89% observed once, and the top ten hold around 9.5%. Sequenced material: peripheral blood. The receptors originated from a man aged 35-49 years who had recovered from COVID-19. Each CDR3 is given with its conserved first and last residue. Each record gives: D gene, V gene, J gene, clone size, CDR3 DNA, CDR3 protein. The D gene is left open where the match is weak. Clone size is not always given. Where it is, it says once, few, many or a class for expanded clones.

D: -; V: TRBV6-1; J: TRBJ2-7; size: -; DNA: TGTGCCAGCAGTGAAGGGGCGGGTTGGGGCTCCTACGAGCAGTACTTC; CDR3: CASSEGAGWGSYEQYF
D: TRBD2; V: TRBV7-3; J: TRBJ2-1; size: -; DNA: TGTGCCAGCAGCTTAACTGCGGCACTAGCGGGGGAGCAGTTCTTC; CDR3: CASSLTAALAGEQFF
D: TRBD2; V: TRBV14; J: TRBJ2-1; size: -; DNA: TGTGCCAGCAGCCTTAGACTAGCGGGAGAGAATGAGCAGTTCTTC; CDR3: CASSLRLAGENEQFF
D: TRBD2; V: TRBV5-1; J: TRBJ2-7; size: -; DNA: TGCGCCAGCAGACTCCTAGCGGGGGCAAACTACGAGCAGTACTTC; CDR3: CASRLLAGANYEQYF
D: -; V: TRBV7-2; J: TRBJ2-7; size: once; DNA: TGTGCCAGCAGCACCCACGGGACCGCGGGGGAGCAGTACTTC; CDR3: CASSTHGTAGEQYF
D: TRBD1; V: TRBV4-3; J: TRBJ2-1; size: -; DNA: TGCGCCAGCAGCGTCGGGACAGACTCCTACAATGAGCAGTTCTTC; CDR3: CASSVGTDSYNEQFF
D: TRBD1; V: TRBV5-4; J: TRBJ2-3; size: -; DNA: TGTGCCAGCAGCAACGACAGGGGGAGTCGGGCAGATACGCAGTATTTT; CDR3: CASSNDRGSRADTQYF
D: -; V: TRBV18; J: TRBJ2-1; size: once; DNA: TGTGCCAGCTCAATATCTTACAATGAGCAGTTCTTC; CDR3: CASSISYNEQFF
D: TRBD1; V: TRBV19; J: TRBJ2-5; size: -; DNA: TGTGCCAGTAGTATTTCTGACAGGGGGCGAGGTGAGACCCAGTACTTC; CDR3: CASSISDRGRGETQYF
D: -; V: TRBV11-3; J: TRBJ2-1; size: -; DNA: TGTGCCAGCACCTCTACAGGGAATGAGCAGTTCTTC; CDR3: CASTSTGNEQFF
D: -; V: TRBV7-9; J: TRBJ2-1; size: -; DNA: TGTGCCAGCACCCTGGGGGCAGGGCGGTACAATGAGCAGTTCTTC; CDR3: CASTLGAGRYNEQFF
D: -; V: TRBV19; J: TRBJ1-2; size: -; DNA: TGTGCCAGTAGGAAAGGGGCTGGCTACACCTTC; CDR3: CASRKGAGYTF
D: -; V: TRBV19; J: TRBJ1-5; size: -; DNA: TGTGCCAGTAGTATAGGAGCGGGAAACCAGCCCCAGCATTTT; CDR3: CASSIGAGNQPQHF
D: TRBD1; V: TRBV7-9; J: TRBJ1-4; size: -; DNA: TGTGCCAGCAGCTTAGGGACAGGGGGATGGCGTTATGAAAAACTGTTTTTT; CDR3: CASSLGTGGWRYEKLFF
D: TRBD1; V: TRBV7-2; J: TRBJ2-7; size: once; DNA: TGTGCCAGCAGCATCGGGACAGCCGGAACCTACGAGCAGTACTTC; CDR3: CASSIGTAGTYEQYF
D: -; V: TRBV5-4; J: TRBJ1-2; size: -; DNA: TGTGCCAGCAGCTTGCTACAGGGCTCTGGCTACACCTTC; CDR3: CASSLLQGSGYTF
D: TRBD1; V: TRBV6-6; J: TRBJ1-1; size: few; DNA: TGTGCCAGCAGTCAGGACAGGGGTAGGACTGAAGCTTTCTTT; CDR3: CASSQDRGRTEAFF
D: -; V: TRBV10-2; J: TRBJ2-7; size: -; DNA: TGCGCCAGCAGTAAGGGGACACAGTCCTACGAGCAGTACTTC; CDR3: CASSKGTQSYEQYF
D: TRBD1; V: TRBV7-9; J: TRBJ1-1; size: -; DNA: TGTGCCAGCAGCCCAGTGACACAGGGGGTTCGGACTGAAGCTTTCTTT; CDR3: CASSPVTQGVRTEAFF
D: -; V: TRBV5-1; J: TRBJ1-1; size: -; DNA: TGCGCCAGCAGCACCGGACGGGACATGAACACTGAAGCTTTCTTT; CDR3: CASSTGRDMNTEAFF
D: -; V: TRBV5-4; J: TRBJ1-1; size: -; DNA: TGTGCCAGCAGCTCCACGGGGGGGAACACTGAAGCTTTCTTT; CDR3: CASSSTGGNTEAFF
D: -; V: TRBV12-3/TRBV12-4; J: TRBJ2-1; size: -; DNA: TGTGCCAGCACCCTGATAGCCAATGAGCAGTTCTTC; CDR3: CASTLIANEQFF
D: -; V: TRBV7-3; J: TRBJ2-7; size: -; DNA: TGTGCCAGCAGCTTATCGAGGGCTGCCGAGCAGTACTTC; CDR3: CASSLSRAAEQYF
D: -; V: TRBV5-8; J: TRBJ2-3; size: -; DNA: TGTGCCAGCAGCCAGGGACACCACCCCACAGATACGCAGTATTTT; CDR3: CASSQGHHPTDTQYF
D: TRBD1; V: TRBV7-9; J: TRBJ2-7; size: -; DNA: TGTGCCAGCAGCATACCCACTATGGGACAGGGCTACGAGCAGTACTTC; CDR3: CASSIPTMGQGYEQYF
D: -; V: TRBV6-6; J: TRBJ1-6; size: -; DNA: TGTGCCAGCAGTTCCCCTCTTAATTCACCCCTCCACTTT; CDR3: CASSSPLNSPLHF
D: TRBD2; V: TRBV9; J: TRBJ2-7; size: -; DNA: TGTGCCAGCAGCCACCCCACTAGCGGGGGCTCTAGCTCCTACGAGCAGTACTTC; CDR3: CASSHPTSGGSSSYEQYF
D: -; V: TRBV4-1; J: TRBJ1-5; size: -; DNA: TGCGCCAGCAGCCAAGACCCCGATGGACAGTATAGCAATCAGCCCCAGCATTTT; CDR3: CASSQDPDGQYSNQPQHF
D: TRBD2; V: TRBV10-1; J: TRBJ2-4; size: -; DNA: TGCGCCAGCCAGAGCGGGAGGGCCTTAATAGCCAAAAACATTCAGTACTTC; CDR3: CASQSGRALIAKNIQYF
D: -; V: TRBV10-2; J: TRBJ1-1; size: once; DNA: TGCGCCAGCAGGAGGACAGAAAACACTGAAGCTTTCTTT; CDR3: CASRRTENTEAFF
D: -; V: TRBV7-9; J: TRBJ1-5; size: -; DNA: TGTGCCAGCAGCTTTGGCAGTGGGGCTTATAGCAATCAGCCCCAGCATTTT; CDR3: CASSFGSGAYSNQPQHF
D: TRBD1; V: TRBV7-2; J: TRBJ2-7; size: -; DNA: TGTGCCAGCAGCTTACAATCAGGGGGCTCCTCCTACGAGCAGTACTTC; CDR3: CASSLQSGGSSYEQYF
D: TRBD1; V: TRBV7-9; J: TRBJ1-2; size: few; DNA: TGTGCCAGCAGCTCACAGGGGGCCAACTATGGCTACACCTTC; CDR3: CASSSQGANYGYTF
D: TRBD2; V: TRBV7-2; J: TRBJ2-7; size: -; DNA: TGTGCCAGCAGCCCCTTGGTAGCGGGGGGGCCGGTTTCCGAGCAGTACTTC; CDR3: CASSPLVAGGPVSEQYF
D: TRBD1; V: TRBV4-2; J: TRBJ2-7; size: -; DNA: TGTGCCAGCAGCCGCGACAGGGGGTCGTCCTACGAGCAGTACTTC; CDR3: CASSRDRGSSYEQYF
D: -; V: TRBV7-2; J: TRBJ1-5; size: -; DNA: TGTGCCAGCAGCTTAGCGGGGGGGGTACATCAGCCCCAGCATTTT; CDR3: CASSLAGGVHQPQHF
D: TRBD1; V: TRBV7-6; J: TRBJ1-1; size: -; DNA: TGTGCCAGCAGCTTATTAGCAGGGACAGGGGGGGTGAACACTGAAGCTTTCTTT; CDR3: CASSLLAGTGGVNTEAFF
D: -; V: TRBV6-4; J: TRBJ2-1; size: -; DNA: TGTGCCAGCAGTGACTCTAACAGGGCAGGCAAGGAGCAGTTCTTC; CDR3: CASSDSNRAGKEQFF
D: TRBD2; V: TRBV6-6; J: TRBJ2-3; size: once; DNA: TGTGCCAGCAGAACAGCGACTAGCGGGATTCCAGATACGCAGTATTTT; CDR3: CASRTATSGIPDTQYF
D: -; V: TRBV6-5; J: TRBJ1-2; size: -; DNA: TGTGCCAGCAGTTACTCCCAGAACTATGGCTACACCTTC; CDR3: CASSYSQNYGYTF
D: -; V: TRBV7-9; J: TRBJ2-7; size: -; DNA: TGTGCCAGCACCATGACAGCCGCTCGCGAGCAGTACTTC; CDR3: CASTMTAAREQYF
D: TRBD1; V: TRBV12-5; J: TRBJ1-2; size: -; DNA: TGTGCTAGTGGTTTAGGACAGGTTGGAACCTTC; CDR3: CASGLGQVGTF
D: TRBD2; V: TRBV12-5; J: TRBJ2-5; size: -; DNA: TGTGCTAGTGGTTTGGGGACTAGCGGAGGCCAAGAGACCCAGTACTTC; CDR3: CASGLGTSGGQETQYF
D: TRBD1; V: TRBV11-3; J: TRBJ2-5; size: few; DNA: TGTGCCAGCAGCTCCCCTGGACAGGGAATGGATTTTGGAAAAGAGACCCAGTACTTC; CDR3: CASSSPGQGMDFGKETQYF
D: TRBD1; V: TRBV5-6; J: TRBJ2-2; size: -; DNA: TGTGCCAGCAGCTTGTGGGGACAGGGGTCGTCCGGGGAGCTGTTTTTT; CDR3: CASSLWGQGSSGELFF